The sequence of this TCR beta chain was determined in a study of PD-L1 blockade in urothelial cancer. Study background: The authors examined blood 3 weeks (second dose) and 6 weeks after treatment start.

Only a few counts were recorded for this clone. Time point reported: pretreatment peripheral blood. Metastatic or locally advanced urothelial carcinoma was present in the patients. The protocol was immunoSEQ multiplex PCR, while the TCRdb copy is restricted to in-frame clones and leaves out a portion. Of 45,000 to 50,000 clones listed, around 83% were seen once; the top ten hold 1.5% to 2%. This CDR3 has 17 amino acids. The origin of this receptor is a man aged 50 or older with urothelial cancer. The J gene is TRBJ2-5, the V gene TRBV21-1; the listed D gene, TRBD1, was not tested against the DNA. TRBV21-1 is a pseudogene segment. The source was PBMCs, collected around atezolizumab (anti-PD-L1) treatment. The CDR3 sequence: CASRRVLSDRERETQYF. CDR3 nucleotide sequence: TGTGCCAGCCGCAGGGTTTTAAGCGACAGGGAACGAGAGACCCAGTACTTC.